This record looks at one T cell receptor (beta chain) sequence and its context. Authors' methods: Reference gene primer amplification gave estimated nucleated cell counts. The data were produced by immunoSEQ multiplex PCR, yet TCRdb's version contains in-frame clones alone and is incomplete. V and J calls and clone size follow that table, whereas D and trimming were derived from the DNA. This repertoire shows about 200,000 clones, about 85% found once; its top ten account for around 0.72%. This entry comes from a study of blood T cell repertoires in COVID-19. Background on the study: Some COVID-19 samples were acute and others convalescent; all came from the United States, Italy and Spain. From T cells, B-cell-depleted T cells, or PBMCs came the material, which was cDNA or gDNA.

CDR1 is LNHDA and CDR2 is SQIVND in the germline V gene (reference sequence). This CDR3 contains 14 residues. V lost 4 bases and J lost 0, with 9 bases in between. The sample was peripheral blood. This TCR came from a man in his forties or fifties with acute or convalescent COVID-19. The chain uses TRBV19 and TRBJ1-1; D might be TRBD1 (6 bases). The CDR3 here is CASSKGHLNTEAFF. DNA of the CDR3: TGTGCCAGTAGTAAGGGACACCTGAACACTGAAGCTTTCTTT.